This TCR beta chain comes out of a study of blood T cells in healthy people across ages. General observations from the study: Investigators viewed diversity estimates from one million T cells as underestimates, the study reported.

Worth noting for this clonotype: No antigen is known for it.

A second PCR, run for roughly 7 to 12 cycles, used a sample-barcoded 5' primer plus a J-beta primer mix. Through a template-switch adaptor with 12 random nucleotides, each cDNA molecule received a tag. TCRdb re-called the 5' RACE reads through MiXCR, storing one row per CDR3 protein. The repertoire holds over a million distinct CDR3 sequences, under 30% seen once, with about 0.8% in the top ten. Losses at the gene ends were 5 bases for V and 1 base for J; bases not matched to a gene: 5. This CDR3 comprises 16 residues. Germline V gene data show CDR1 as SEHNR and CDR2 as FQNEAQ (reference sequence). This sample also appeared in a second study, on T cells of mothers and their children.

The TCR originated in a girl under 10 years old in good health. The rearrangement links TRBV7-9 to TRBJ2-3; 11 bases are a match to TRBD2. Sequencing used blood. The CDR3 coding sequence is TGTGCCAGCAGCCTTTATAGCGGGGGGGGCACAGATACGCAGTATTTT. Translated: CASSLYSGGGTDTQYF.